Listed below are T cell receptor beta chains from one sample, sequenced in a study of CD8+ T cells in alopecia areata. Data came from immunoSEQ multiplex PCR; TCRdb stores just in-frame clones and leaves some out. This table has over 150,000 clones, 59% appearing once. The input for sequencing was CD4+ T cells sorted from blood, taken at week 0. Every receptor here comes from a human donor with alopecia areata. CDR3s include the opening cysteine and the closing phenylalanine or tryptophan. Each record gives: J gene, V gene, D gene, clone size, CDR3 protein, CDR3 DNA. D genes are given only for firm matches. A row's size may be missing; if present it is once, few, many or a size class.

J: TRBJ2-5
V: TRBV6-5
D: TRBD2
size: -
CDR3: CASSRGLAVAQYF
DNA: TGTGCCAGCAGCCGGGGACTAGCCGTGGCCCAGTACTTC

J: TRBJ2-3
V: TRBV5-1
D: TRBD1
size: -
CDR3: CASSLAGTGPTDTQYF
DNA: TGCGCCAGCAGCTTGGCCGGGACAGGGCCCACAGATACGCAGTATTTT

J: TRBJ1-1
V: TRBV30
D: -
size: -
CDR3: CAWAPGSLSEAFF
DNA: TGTGCCTGGGCCCCCGGTTCCCTATCCGAAGCTTTCTTT

J: TRBJ1-3
V: TRBV29-1
D: TRBD1
size: -
CDR3: CSVALGQDFSGNTIYF
DNA: TGCAGCGTTGCCCTTGGACAGGACTTCTCTGGAAACACCATATATTTT

J: TRBJ1-4
V: TRBV30
D: -
size: -
CDR3: CAWRRAALNEKLFF
DNA: TGTGCCTGGAGGCGGGCAGCACTTAATGAAAAACTGTTTTTT

J: TRBJ2-5
V: TRBV30
D: -
size: -
CDR3: CAWSGPSQETQYF
DNA: TGTGCCTGGAGTGGTCCCAGCCAAGAGACCCAGTACTTC

J: TRBJ1-5
V: TRBV2
D: TRBD1
size: once
CDR3: CASSRTGLNQPQHF
DNA: TGTGCCAGCAGCCGGACAGGGTTAAATCAGCCCCAGCATTTT

J: TRBJ2-7
V: TRBV7-9
D: -
size: -
CDR3: CASSPTDYEQYF
DNA: TGTGCCAGCAGCCCCACTGACTACGAGCAGTACTTC

J: TRBJ2-3
V: TRBV5-1
D: TRBD2
size: -
CDR3: CASSAGLADSDTQYF
DNA: TGCGCCAGCAGCGCGGGACTAGCGGACTCAGATACGCAGTATTTT

J: TRBJ2-3
V: TRBV7-2
D: -
size: few
CDR3: CASSRDQGRDTQYF
DNA: TGTGCCAGCAGCCGGGACCAGGGGAGAGATACGCAGTATTTT

J: TRBJ1-2
V: TRBV9
D: -
size: few
CDR3: CASSVGIQNYGYTF
DNA: TGTGCCAGCAGCGTAGGGATCCAGAACTATGGCTACACCTTC

J: TRBJ2-3
V: TRBV29-1
D: TRBD1
size: -
CDR3: CSVEPRTGGPDTQYF
DNA: TGCAGCGTCGAACCCCGGACAGGGGGCCCAGATACGCAGTATTTT

J: TRBJ2-1
V: TRBV29-1
D: -
size: -
CDR3: CSVAGTRPINEQFF
DNA: TGCAGCGTCGCCGGGACTCGGCCCATCAATGAGCAGTTCTTC

J: TRBJ1-5
V: TRBV15
D: TRBD1
size: -
CDR3: CATSRENRGSNQPQHF
DNA: TGTGCCACCAGCAGAGAGAACAGGGGGAGCAATCAGCCCCAGCATTTT

J: TRBJ1-5
V: TRBV29-1
D: -
size: -
CDR3: CATGIGQPQHF
DNA: TGCGCCACAGGGATAGGTCAGCCCCAGCATTTT

J: TRBJ2-7
V: TRBV28
D: TRBD2
size: -
CDR3: CASSFSLAGLSYEQYF
DNA: TGTGCCAGCAGTTTCTCCCTAGCGGGGCTCTCCTACGAGCAGTACTTC

J: TRBJ1-1
V: TRBV5-6
D: -
size: -
CDR3: CASSPTGFTEAFF
DNA: TGTGCCAGCAGCCCAACAGGGTTTACTGAAGCTTTCTTT

J: TRBJ2-3
V: TRBV4-1
D: -
size: once
CDR3: CASSQEVVLNTQYF
DNA: TGCGCCAGCAGCCAAGAGGTGGTTTTAAATACGCAGTATTTT

J: TRBJ1-2
V: TRBV18
D: -
size: once
CDR3: CASSPSFGVNYGYTF
DNA: TGTGCCAGCTCACCATCGTTTGGGGTTAACTATGGCTACACCTTC

J: TRBJ1-6
V: TRBV4-1
D: -
size: few
CDR3: CASSQVSSGKLLHF
DNA: TGCGCCAGCAGCCAAGTTTCCTCAGGGAAACTCCTCCACTTT

J: TRBJ1-5
V: TRBV2
D: -
size: -
CDR3: CASRAGTNSNQPQHF
DNA: TGTGCCAGCAGAGCAGGGACTAATAGCAATCAGCCCCAGCATTTT

J: TRBJ1-5
V: TRBV15
D: -
size: few
CDR3: CATSRGEGGQPQHF
DNA: TGTGCCACCAGCAGAGGGGAGGGTGGACAGCCCCAGCATTTT

J: TRBJ2-7
V: TRBV4-2
D: TRBD2
size: -
CDR3: CASRRGGAVGEQYF
DNA: TGTGCCAGCAGACGCGGGGGGGCAGTCGGCGAGCAGTACTTC